These 21 T cell receptor beta chains came from one sample sequenced in a study of CD8 T cells in ankylosing spondylitis. Via MiXCR, TCRdb re-called the 5' RACE reads, giving one row per CDR3 protein. This sample has tens of thousands of distinct CDR3 sequences; 6.5% to 9% occur once, and the top ten carry approximately 8%. The sample was blood, either unsorted or a sorted T cell fraction (not recorded which). The receptor set was obtained from a female donor with ankylosing spondylitis or in good health (not recorded which).

V and J are TRBV20-1 and TRBJ2-3, with D perhaps matching TRBD2 (6 bases). Germline CDR1 is DFQATT and CDR2 is SNEGSKA (reference sequence). Between the trimmed V and J ends, which lost 4 bases and 2 bases, there was a span of 16 bases. The CDR3 length is 15 residues. The chain's CDR3 is CSAMSLRGNTDTQYF. CDR3 sequence (DNA): TGCAGTGCTATGTCCTTGCGGGGAAACACAGATACGCAGTATTTT.

About this clonotype: This sequence may be a read error, since a much larger clone differs from it by one base. The rearrangement uses TRBV29-1 and TRBJ2-2; D may be TRBD1 (5 bases). CDR1 is SQVTM, CDR2 ANQGSEA, per germline. The CDR3 contains 12 residues. CDR3 DNA: TGCAACGTCGACCCAGGGTCCGGGGAGCTGTTTTTT. Amino acids: CNVDPGSGELFF.

This clonotype was counted many times. This chain uses TRBV5-6 with TRBJ1-2; D might be TRBD1 (6 bases). V dropped 0 bases and J dropped 8 bases, with 8 bases sitting between them. This CDR3 comprises 12 residues. Germline values: CDR1 SGHDT, CDR2 YYEEEE. The CDR3 region is CASSLGGRGYTF. DNA for the CDR3: TGTGCCAGCAGCTTGGGGGGGCGAGGCTACACCTTC.

This clonotype was recorded many times. The chain couples TRBV5-1 to TRBJ1-1; TRBD1 is a possible D gene (5 bases). Trimming shortened V by 4 bases and J by 7 bases, and 17 bases separated the two germline ends. Per the germline V gene, CDR1 is SGHRS and CDR2 is YFSETQ. The CDR3 is made up of 14 amino acids. Written as DNA, the CDR3 is TGCGCCAGCAGCGGGACCGGTCTTGCCCATGAAGCTTTCTTT. Translated: CASSGTGLAHEAFF. Variable domain in full (rest from reference TRBV5-1 and TRBJ1-1): KAGVTQTPRYLIKTRGQQVTLSCSPISGHRSVSWYQQTPGQGLQFLFEYFSETQRNKGNFPGRFSGRQFSNSRSEMNVSTLELGDSALYLCASSGTGLAHEAFFGQGTRLTVV.

This clonotype was detected ten times or more. The rearrangement uses TRBV4-1 and TRBJ1-5; D ambiguous. Germline V lookup: CDR1 MGHRA, CDR2 YSYEKL. This CDR3 spans 18 amino acids. Trimming removed 1 base at V and 0 bases at J, with 16 bases between. CDR3 in DNA: TGCGCCAGCAGCCAAGTCCTGGAAAGGTCGCGTAGCAATCAGCCCCAGCATTTT. Translating it yields CASSQVLERSRSNQPQHF.

The chain uses TRBV29-1 and TRBJ1-1, with D unresolved. Trimming took off 1 base at V and 11 bases at J, with 20 bases between the two ends. The CDR3 covers 14 residues. Germline V lookup: CDR1 SQVTM, CDR2 ANQGSEA. DNA of the CDR3: TGCAGCGTTGAAGTTAGAGCTGGGGTGACCGGGGCTTTCTTT. This gives the protein CSVEVRAGVTGAFF.

This chain links TRBV27 with TRBJ1-3; D not resolved. Germline lookup yields CDR1 MNHEY and CDR2 SMNVEV (reference sequence). The CDR3 has 12 amino acids. Trimming took 6 bases from V and 4 from J, leaving 7 bases between them. The CDR3 here is CASSENGNTIYF. The CDR3 DNA follows: TGTGCCAGCAGCGAAAACGGAAACACCATATATTTT.

This clonotype came up once. A read error may be the cause here, since a much bigger clone is one base away. This sequence joins TRBV18 and TRBJ1-2; 7 nucleotides line up with TRBD1. This CDR3 is built from 16 residues. With V trimmed by 5 bases and J by 4 bases, 13 bases remained unmatched. Germline lookup yields CDR1 KGHSH and CDR2 LQKENI. The CDR3 nucleotides are TGTGCCAGCTCATCATTTCCGGAACAGGGGCCCTATGGCTACACCTTC. Its translation: CASSSFPEQGPYGYTF.

This clonotype was found a few times. The chain uses TRBV7-2 and TRBJ1-4; TRBD1 aligns across 9 bases. V lost 4 bases to trimming and J lost 7 bases; unmatched junction nucleotides: 7. The length of the CDR3 is 15 residues. Germline values: CDR1 SGHTA, CDR2 FQGNSA. The CDR3 DNA follows: TGTGCCAGCAGCTCCTCCGGGACAGGGCGTGAAAAACTGTTTTTT. It yields the protein CASSSSGTGREKLFF.

Ten or more counts support this clonotype. The CDR3, as DNA: TGTGCCAGCGAAGGAGAGAACACCGGGGAGCTGTTTTTT. Amino acid sequence: CASEGENTGELFF. The chain couples TRBV7-6 to TRBJ2-2; D remains unclear. There are 13 residues in the CDR3. V gave up 8 bases and J gave up 1 base, with 8 bases separating them. Germline V gives CDR1 SGHVS, CDR2 FNYEAQ. Full variable domain (rest looked up from reference TRBV7-6 and TRBJ2-2): GAGVSQSPRYKVTKRGQDVALRCDPISGHVSLYWYRQALGQGPEFLTYFNYEAQQDKSGLPNDRFSAERPEGSISTLTIQRTEQRDSAMYRCASEGENTGELFFGEGSRLTVL.

This clonotype showed up many times. The gene calls are TRBV12-3 or TRBV12-4 and TRBJ1-2; 8 nucleotides agree with TRBD1. This CDR3 is 15 amino acids long. The junction had 6 bases not matched to a gene; V was cut back by 3 bases and J by 3 bases. DNA for the CDR3: TGTGCCAGCAGTTTCCCGGCAGGGGGCGACTATGGCTACACCTTC. Residues: CASSFPAGGDYGYTF.

This clonotype has ten or more counts. The rearrangement uses TRBV20-1 and TRBJ2-1; 7 nucleotides line up with TRBD2. The germline gives CDR1 DFQATT, CDR2 SNEGSKA (reference sequence). This CDR3 comprises 14 residues. With 5 bases clipped from V and 4 bases from J, the junction kept 8 bases outside the gene matches. This CDR3 is CSACQAGRYNEQFF. CDR3 DNA: TGCAGTGCTTGCCAAGCGGGGCGTTACAATGAGCAGTTCTTC.

Many counts were recorded for this clonotype. The chain uses TRBV4-1 and TRBJ2-4; D is unclear. This CDR3 has 11 amino acids. Germline-derived CDR1 and CDR2 are MGHRA and YSYEKL. V shed 6 bases and J shed 6 bases, with 6 bases lying between them. In nucleotides, the CDR3 is TGCGCCAGCAGGAACAGAAACATTCAGTACTTC. Translated: CASRNRNIQYF.

V and J are TRBV5-1 and TRBJ1-2; TRBD1 might be the D (6 bases). V shed 0 bases and J shed 3 bases, with 12 bases lying between them. The CDR3 consists of 15 residues. Germline CDR1 reads SGHRS; CDR2 reads YFSETQ. CDR3 protein: CASSLAPDSHYGYTF. Written as DNA, the CDR3 is TGCGCCAGCAGCTTGGCCCCGGACAGCCACTATGGCTACACCTTC.

The genes are TRBV5-4 and TRBJ1-6, with D unclear. V was trimmed by 7 bases and J by 7 bases, leaving 12 bases between them. This CDR3 contains 13 residues. Germline loops: CDR1 SGHNT, CDR2 YYREEE (reference sequence). CDR3 residues: CASSPGLNSPLHF. The CDR3 region has the DNA TGTGCCAGCTCCCCGGGCCTCAATTCACCCCTCCACTTT.

This clonotype has at least ten counts. V and J are TRBV30 and TRBJ2-7; D not certain. V shed 3 bases and J shed 4 bases, with 13 bases lying between them. This CDR3 region has 13 residues. Per the germline V gene, CDR1 is GTSNPN and CDR2 is SVGIG (reference sequence). The CDR3 sequence is CAWRLGNTYEQYF. The CDR3 region has the DNA TGTGCCTGGAGGCTCGGAAATACTTACGAGCAGTACTTC. Full variable domain (remainder filled in from reference TRBV30 and TRBJ2-7): SQTIHQWPATLVQPVGSPLSLECTVEGTSNPNLYWYRQAAGRGLQLLFYSVGIGQISSEVPQNLSASRPQDRQFILSSKKLLLSDSGFYLCAWRLGNTYEQYFGPGTRLTVT.

This clonotype has at least ten counts. The J gene is TRBJ1-1, the V gene TRBV5-5, with D uncertain. The CDR3 covers 15 residues. Germline CDR1 is SGHKS and CDR2 is YYEKEE (reference sequence). Between the trimmed V and J ends, which lost 0 bases and 0 bases, there was a span of 9 bases. CDR3 nucleotides: TGTGCCAGCAGCTTGGTGGCCAGCTTGAACACTGAAGCTTTCTTT. This translates into CASSLVASLNTEAFF. Filled out from reference TRBV5-5 and TRBJ1-1, the complete variable domain reads DAGVTQSPTHLIKTRGQQVTLRCSPISGHKSVSWYQQVLGQGPQFIFQYYEKEERGRGNFPDRFSARQFPNYSSELNVNALLLGDSALYLCASSLVASLNTEAFFGQGTRLTVV.

Only one count was recorded for this clonotype. This may be a read error: a much more frequent sequence differs by one nucleotide. The V and J genes are TRBV11-3 and TRBJ1-5; D unresolved. Per germline, CDR1 SGHNT and CDR2 YENEEA. The CDR3 totals 13 residues. V gave up 4 bases and J gave up 5 bases, with 9 bases separating them. In DNA, the CDR3 is TGTGCCAGCAGCTCCAGCCTCGATCAGCCCCAGCATTTT. Amino acids: CASSSSLDQPQHF.

This clonotype was counted ten times or more. The chain combines TRBV29-1 with TRBJ1-2, with 7 bases that match TRBD1. V was clipped by 6 bases and J by 2 bases; unmatched bases: 6. In germline, CDR1 is SQVTM, CDR2 ANQGSEA. The CDR3 has 13 amino acids. The DNA of the CDR3 is TGCAGCGTGGGACAGCTTTTGAACTATGGCTACACCTTC. Protein: CSVGQLLNYGYTF. The full variable domain, with the rest looked up from reference TRBV29-1 and TRBJ1-2, is SAVISQKPSRDICQRGTSLTIQCQVDSQVTMMFWYRQQPGQSLTLIATANQGSEATYESGFVIDKFPISRPNLTFSTLTVSNMSPEDSSIYLCSVGQLLNYGYTFGSGTRLTVV.

In its sample, this clonotype was seen many times. V is TRBV30 and J is TRBJ2-2; D remains ambiguous. Trimming took 5 bases from V and 5 from J, leaving 15 bases between them. The CDR3 has 14 residues. Germline CDR1 is GTSNPN and CDR2 is SVGIG (reference sequence). The CDR3 DNA sequence: TGTGCCTGGCTTGGGCCACCCCGGACCGGGGAGCTGTTTTTT. Amino acid sequence: CAWLGPPRTGELFF.

This clonotype was detected only a few times. This chain connects TRBV28 to TRBJ1-5; no reliable D call. The V and J ends lost 3 bases and 3 bases respectively, with 9 bases between them. The length of the CDR3 is 14 residues. CDR1 and CDR2 from the germline V gene are MDHEN and SYDVKM. CDR3 DNA: TGTGCCAGCAGTTTGTCTAGTCCCAATCAGCCCCAGCATTTT. Its translation: CASSLSSPNQPQHF.